Presented here are 18 T cell receptor beta chains from one specimen sequenced in a study of human T cells and chemical hapten exposure. TCRdb redid the calling of the RACE reads with MiXCR, one entry per CDR3 protein. The profile shows more than 95,000 distinct CDR3 sequences, 9.5% to 13% of them singletons. The time point: patch test 1, 2 weeks after DPC sensitization. The treatment here: therapeutic diphenylcyclopropenone sensitization with weekly scalp DPC. Sequences were derived from whole blood, sampled in connection with sensitization to the hapten diphenylcyclopropenone (DPC). The receptors stem from a woman aged 45-60 years with alopecia areata. Some clones in this sample may be carry-over from other donors' samples.

This clonotype was recorded at least ten times. The genes are TRBV7-6 and TRBJ1-4; D call uncertain. Germline values: CDR1 SGHVS, CDR2 FNYEAQ. This CDR3 is 14 amino acids long. V was pared by 2 bases and J by 7 bases, with 11 bases between. The CDR3 protein is CASSLSPSSEKLFF. The CDR3 DNA reads as TGTGCCAGCAGCTTATCCCCGAGTAGTGAAAAACTGTTTTTT. Drawing the rest from reference TRBV7-6 and TRBJ1-4, the complete variable domain is GAGVSQSPRYKVTKRGQDVALRCDPISGHVSLYWYRQALGQGPEFLTYFNYEAQQDKSGLPNDRFSAERPEGSISTLTIQRTEQRDSAMYRCASSLSPSSEKLFFGSGTQLSVL.

This chain links TRBV28 with TRBJ2-2; D is unresolved. This CDR3 is 14 amino acids long. V gave up 7 bases and J gave up 5 bases, with 14 bases separating them. Germline CDR1 reads MDHEN; CDR2 reads SYDVKM. The CDR3 loop is CASKSALGTGELFF. The CDR3 DNA follows: TGTGCCAGCAAGTCTGCCCTAGGGACCGGGGAGCTGTTTTTT.

This clonotype came up a few times. V and J are TRBV29-1 and TRBJ2-7; 7 bases map to TRBD1. V shed 4 bases and J 0 bases; nucleotides not matched to a gene: 3. CDR3 length: 13 amino acids. Per the germline V gene, CDR1 is SQVTM and CDR2 is ANQGSEA. This CDR3 is CSVVRDSSYEQYF. The CDR3 nucleotides read TGCAGCGTTGTCAGGGACAGCTCCTACGAGCAGTACTTC.

This clonotype was found a few times. This chain links TRBV6-1 with TRBJ2-7; weak D call: TRBD2 (5 bases). The CDR3 consists of 14 residues. Germline V gene data show CDR1 as MNHNS and CDR2 as SASEGT. The germline V and J ends were trimmed by 4 bases and 6 bases, with 16 bases remaining between them. The CDR3: CASSGLSSRSEQYF. In nucleotides, the CDR3 is TGTGCCAGCAGTGGATTGTCTAGCAGATCCGAGCAGTACTTC.

Ten or more counts support this clonotype. The rearrangement uses TRBV7-9 and TRBJ1-5; no definite D call. The CDR3 contains 15 residues. V was cut by 1 base and J by 12 bases, with 19 bases left in between. CDR1 SEHNR and CDR2 FQNEAQ come from the germline V gene (reference sequence). In DNA form, the CDR3 reads TGTGCCAGCAGCTTAGGGAACCAGTTCAATCAGTACCAGCATTTT. Its protein product is CASSLGNQFNQYQHF.

The rearrangement links TRBV4-3 to TRBJ1-2; possible D gene TRBD1, 6 bases. Trimming stripped 3 bases from V and 2 bases from J, with 19 bases between. From germline, CDR1 is LGHNA and CDR2 YSLEER. The CDR3 runs to 17 residues. This chain's CDR3 is CASSHVLGQTLNYGYTF. In DNA form, the CDR3 reads TGCGCCAGCAGCCATGTACTAGGACAGACCCTAAACTATGGCTACACCTTC.

The chain couples TRBV20-1 to TRBJ2-2, with D possibly TRBD2 on 5 matching bases. Germline CDR1 is DFQATT and CDR2 is SNEGSKA (reference sequence). Trimming stripped 3 bases from V and 7 bases from J, with 12 bases between. This CDR3 region has 13 residues. The CDR3 DNA sequence: TGCAGTGCTAGGAGAGGGCCGCTCGGGGAGCTGTTTTTT. Protein product: CSARRGPLGELFF.

Many counts were recorded for this clonotype. CDR3 amino acids: CASSLGDYPQGDEQYF. CDR3 sequence (DNA): TGCGCCAGCAGCTTGGGGGACTACCCCCAAGGGGACGAGCAGTACTTC. The chain is built from TRBV5-1 and TRBJ2-7; 7 bases map to TRBD2. The germline CDR1 and CDR2 sequences are SGHRS and YFSETQ. The length of the CDR3 is 16 residues. V shed 0 bases, J shed 5 bases, and the junction held 11 bases outside the gene matches.

The genes are TRBV28 and TRBJ2-7; D gene ambiguous. The germline CDR1 and CDR2 sequences are MDHEN and SYDVKM. Trimming left V 7 bases short and J 6 bases short, with 10 bases between. The CDR3 contains 11 residues. In DNA form, the CDR3 reads TGTGCCAGCAAATGGGGTCGCGAGCAGTACTTC. Its protein product is CASKWGREQYF.

This clonotype was recorded a few times. The rearrangement joins TRBV11-2 to TRBJ2-2; 7 nucleotides align to TRBD2. With V trimmed by 5 bases and J by 4 bases, 4 bases remained unmatched. The CDR3 length is 14 residues. Germline V gene sequence: CDR1 SGHAT, CDR2 FQNNGV. CDR3: CASSPRGGTGELFF. CDR3 sequence (DNA): TGTGCCAGCAGCCCCCGCGGGGGCACCGGGGAGCTGTTTTTT. Filled out from reference TRBV11-2 and TRBJ2-2, the complete variable domain reads EAGVAQSPRYKIIEKRQSVAFWCNPISGHATLYWYQQILGQGPKLLIQFQNNGVVDDSQLPKDRFSAERLKGVDSTLKIQPAKLEDSAVYLCASSPRGGTGELFFGEGSRLTVL.

V is TRBV27 and J is TRBJ2-5; perhaps TRBD2 as D (6 bases). In germline, CDR1 is MNHEY, CDR2 SMNVEV (reference sequence). This CDR3 is built from 12 residues. Trimming took 10 bases from V and 1 from J, leaving 10 bases between them. The DNA of the CDR3 is TGTGCCACCGGGGACTTCCAAGAGACCCAGTACTTC. Translating gives CATGDFQETQYF.

This clonotype occurred a few times. The rearrangement links TRBV4-1 to TRBJ2-1; 14 positions agree with TRBD2. The V gene end was trimmed by 4 bases and the J gene end by 6 bases; junction bases not matched to a gene: 5. CDR1 and CDR2 from the germline V gene are MGHRA and YSYEKL. This CDR3 contains 16 residues. CDR3 sequence reads: CASSPPGTSGGNEQFF. In nucleotides, the CDR3 is TGCGCCAGCAGCCCCCCAGGGACTAGCGGGGGCAATGAGCAGTTCTTC.

This clonotype appeared many times. The J gene is TRBJ2-1, the V gene TRBV7-2, with 9 bases identical to TRBD2. The CDR3 is 16 amino acids. The trim removed 3 bases at V and 2 bases at J, leaving 5 bases unmatched. Germline V gene data show CDR1 as SGHTA and CDR2 as FQGNSA. CDR3 DNA: TGTGCCAGCAGCTTCTCCGGGACTAGCCCCTACAATGAGCAGTTCTTC. Translated: CASSFSGTSPYNEQFF.

This clonotype was seen ten or more times. J is TRBJ2-1 and V is TRBV29-1, with 8 positions matching TRBD1. Germline V gene lookup returns CDR1 SQVTM and CDR2 ANQGSEA. J gave up 8 bases and V 7 bases, and 13 bases lay outside the gene matches. This CDR3 has 14 amino acids. The CDR3 DNA reads as TGCAGCGCCGCCGGGACAGGTAAAGGATATGAGCAGTTCTTC. This gives the protein CSAAGTGKGYEQFF.

This clonotype was picked up many times. The chain employs TRBV2 and TRBJ1-1, with a possible D match to TRBD1 (5 bases). The CDR3 consists of 13 residues. Germline lookup yields CDR1 SNHLY and CDR2 FYNNEI. Trimming took 3 bases from V and 7 from J, leaving 12 bases between them. The CDR3 DNA follows: TGTGCCAGCAGTGATCATACTGGGGGTGAAGCTTTCTTT. This gives the protein CASSDHTGGEAFF. The full variable domain, with the rest looked up from reference TRBV2 and TRBJ1-1, is EPEVTQTPSHQVTQMGQEVILRCVPISNHLYFYWYRQILGQKVEFLVSFYNNEISEKSEIFDDQFSVERPDGSNFTLKIRSTKLEDSAMYFCASSDHTGGEAFFGQGTRLTVV.

The rearrangement uses TRBV5-1 and TRBJ2-3; D is perhaps TRBD2 (6 bases). Germline V gene lookup returns CDR1 SGHRS and CDR2 YFSETQ. The CDR3 sequence is 13 residues long. Trimming stripped 2 bases from V and 4 bases from J, with 8 bases between. The CDR3 region is CASSFTGADTQYF. The CDR3 DNA follows: TGCGCCAGCAGCTTTACGGGGGCAGATACGCAGTATTTT.

This rearrangement joins TRBV11-2 to TRBJ1-1; TRBD1 aligns across 10 bases. CDR1 and CDR2 from the germline V gene are SGHAT and FQNNGV. V dropped 1 base and J dropped 10; count of bases not matched to a gene: 9. The CDR3 runs to 15 residues. CDR3 nucleotide sequence: TGTGCCAGCAGCTTAGTGACAGGGGGCGCAGAGGGAGCTTTCTTT. This encodes CASSLVTGGAEGAFF.

The V gene is TRBV12-3 or TRBV12-4, the J gene TRBJ2-3; 11 positions agree with TRBD2. The CDR3 runs to 15 residues. V was pared by 7 bases and J by 9 bases, with 12 bases of the junction left unmatched. In DNA form, the CDR3 reads TGTGCCAGCAATGTAGCGGGAGGGGGAGTCGGAACGCAGTATTTT. This translates into CASNVAGGGVGTQYF.